The rows below give T cell receptor beta chains drawn from one sample of a study of T cells in localized non-small cell lung cancer. TCRdb keeps only in-frame clones here, not all; method: immunoSEQ multiplex PCR. The repertoire consists of around 91,000 clones, with roughly 87% occurring once and the leading ten covering around 14%. Here the sequenced sample was peripheral blood, taken before any cancer treatment. These receptors originate from a man aged 35-75 years with stage I squamous cell lung carcinoma. CDR3s include the opening cysteine and the closing phenylalanine or tryptophan.

v_call: TRBV6-1
cdr3_aa: CASSESGSTQPQHF

v_call: TRBV18
cdr3_aa: CASSPITGSNSYEQYF

v_call: TRBV7-2
cdr3_aa: CASSFFVHTEAFF

v_call: TRBV2
cdr3_aa: CASSKRTGGTDTQYF

v_call: TRBV5-1
cdr3_aa: CASSLTGISYNEQFF

v_call: TRBV6-6
cdr3_aa: CASSLVAETQPQHF

v_call: TRBV19
cdr3_aa: CASSIDAGRTDTQYF

v_call: TRBV7-2
cdr3_aa: CASSRGSSSYNEQFF

v_call: TRBV28
cdr3_aa: CASSLGRSYEQYF

v_call: TRBV7-9
cdr3_aa: CASSLSTGGNQPQHF

v_call: TRBV14
cdr3_aa: CASSQLSPGTQYF

v_call: TRBV11-1
cdr3_aa: CASSLTGQGIGKTEAFF

v_call: TRBV6-6
cdr3_aa: CASSPGGRGYTF

v_call: TRBV11-2
cdr3_aa: CASSLGQFREKLFF

v_call: TRBV7-8
cdr3_aa: CASSLVGGARQPQHF

v_call: TRBV5-6
cdr3_aa: CASSQGARLGTEAFF

v_call: TRBV5-8
cdr3_aa: CASSGGQGARNTEAFF

v_call: TRBV5-1
cdr3_aa: CASSLVPGGQETQYF

v_call: TRBV7-8
cdr3_aa: CASSLDTGGGSPLHF

v_call: TRBV5-1
cdr3_aa: CASSLDGNEQFF

v_call: TRBV7-2
cdr3_aa: CASSYGGGAPLELFF

v_call: TRBV18
cdr3_aa: CASSPPVAGLEGGYTF

v_call: TRBV6-1
cdr3_aa: CASSRSLMNTEAFF

v_call: TRBV19
cdr3_aa: CASSPSEIAKNIQYF

v_call: TRBV7-9
cdr3_aa: CASSFMTPEGYTF

v_call: TRBV19
cdr3_aa: CASSIRSQNQPQHF

v_call: TRBV5-6
cdr3_aa: CASSPTGGGTDTQYF

v_call: TRBV5-8
cdr3_aa: CASSLLTGGSTGELFF

v_call: TRBV10-3
cdr3_aa: CAISESGPYSNQPQHF